This paragraph reports one T cell receptor (beta chain). Its antigen is as yet unknown. Trimming took 10 bases from V and 2 from J, leaving 18 bases between them. The CDR3 has 14 amino acids. Germline CDR1 reads SNHLY; CDR2 reads FYNNEI. These data are taken from a study of T cell responses to AZD1222 COVID-19 vaccine. As for the study in general: Second-dose intervals of approximately 4 or approximately 12 weeks were pooled.

The study's findings and limits: Seropositivity was recorded at baseline in only 6 or 7 AZD1222 recipients. Clonal diversity was possibly underestimated; the donors were predominantly white British and more often female.

Using immunoSEQ multiplex PCR, the repertoire was profiled, and TCRdb retains in-frame clones only, with some absent. Among roughly 100,000 clones listed, approximately 90% were seen once. This receptor was identified in an adult in good health. Sequenced here: peripheral blood, sampled on day 0 of AZD1222 vaccination. The chain joins TRBV2 to TRBJ2-7; D possibly matches TRBD1 or TRBD2 (7 bases each). DNA for the CDR3: TGTGCCAAGAACCAGGGGGGGAATCCCTACGAGCAGTACTTC. Encoded protein: CAKNQGGNPYEQYF. The full variable domain, with the rest looked up from reference TRBV2 and TRBJ2-7, is EPEVTQTPSHQVTQMGQEVILRCVPISNHLYFYWYRQILGQKVEFLVSFYNNEISEKSEIFDDQFSVERPDGSNFTLKIRSTKLEDSAMYFCAKNQGGNPYEQYFGPGTRLTVT.